This paragraph reports one TCR beta chain. Its matching antigen is unknown. V was pared by 4 bases and J by 6 bases, with 9 bases of the junction left unmatched. The germline gives CDR1 SEHNR, CDR2 FQNEAQ (reference sequence). This CDR3 has 15 amino acids. The data derive from a study of cytomegalovirus exposure and HLA in healthy donors. Study as a whole: Most genotyped donors, around four fifths of 300 to 400, had Caucasian-associated genetic ancestry.

As for the donors, each was a healthy bone marrow donor. Regarding the study as a whole: Some segments of the V type, notably TRBV6-2 and TRBV6-3, were excluded as indistinguishable.

With 60 Vbeta and 13 Jbeta primers, the PCR was carried out. Libraries were prepared by immunoSEQ multiplex PCR; TCRdb keeps only in-frame clonotypes and omits some of them. This table has under 200,000 clones, 75% to 90% appearing once. What was sequenced was PBMCs. The chain uses TRBV7-9 and TRBJ2-7, with 10 bases aligning to TRBD1. This TCR was sampled from a woman between 18 and 29 years old in good health and CMV-seronegative. CDR3 amino acids: CASSSTGTGALEQYF. The CDR3 coding sequence is TGTGCCAGCAGCTCTACAGGGACAGGGGCGCTCGAGCAGTACTTC.